This T cell receptor beta chain was sequenced in a study of T cells after yellow fever vaccination. In the study overall: Fractions low in cell number were prepared with SMART-Seq v4 Ultra Low Input. The study, taken as a whole, reports: Most primary-vaccination clones reappeared after the booster (about 97% CD4, 75% to 90% CD8). The presence of abundant clonotypes contaminating from the bulk population was possible in FACS-sorted repertoires.

Template switching by 5'RACE produced TCR cDNA, adding a universal primer site and UMIs. TCRdb fed the 5' RACE reads into MiXCR, producing one record per CDR3 protein. The sample records nearly 550,000 distinct CDR3 sequences, roughly a fifth being singletons. V dropped 0 bases and J dropped 5 bases, with 14 bases sitting between them. This CDR3 contains 14 residues. CDR1 GTSNPN and CDR2 SVGIG come from the germline V gene (reference sequence). In the case of this clonotype: The antigen remains undetermined.

The source of this sequence is a man between 25 and 39 years old who received the YFV17D yellow fever vaccine. The starting material was PBMCs, obtained 15 days after the yellow fever booster vaccination. This rearrangement joins TRBV30 to TRBJ2-7, with TRBD1 as a possible D gene (6 bases). The CDR3 spells CAWSVQGRYHEQYF. The CDR3 nucleotides read TGTGCCTGGAGTGTACAGGGCAGGTACCACGAGCAGTACTTC.